Described below is a single T cell receptor beta chain sequence and its context. This sample is drawn from a study of blood T cell repertoires in COVID-19. For the study at large: Specimens from acute and convalescent COVID-19 originated in the United States, Italy and Spain. PBMCs, B-cell-depleted T cells, or T cells provided the cDNA or gDNA that made up the material.

Authors' data handling: For nucleated cells, counts were estimated from reference gene primer amplification. Using immunoSEQ multiplex PCR, the repertoire was profiled, and TCRdb retains in-frame clones only, with some absent. For V, J and clone size, that table is used; D and trimming come from the DNA. The sample yields some 120,000 clones, more than 70% seen once. CDR1 and CDR2 (germline): MGHDK, SYGVNS. The CDR3 covers 15 residues. The germline V and J ends were trimmed by 2 bases and 3 bases, with 10 bases remaining between them. The specimen sequenced was peripheral blood. The chain recombines TRBV25-1 with TRBJ1-4; no definite D call. This TCR derives from a man aged 65-85 years with acute or convalescent COVID-19. CDR3 residues: CASSEGQVSNEKLFF. The CDR3 DNA reads TGTGCCAGCAGTGAAGGGCAGGTTTCTAATGAAAAACTGTTTTTT.